The 30 T cell receptor beta chains below come from one sample, sequenced in a study of control samples from healthy donors and cancer patients. Assay used: immunoSEQ multiplex PCR; TCRdb lists only in-frame clones, some missing. The sample includes some 170,000 clones, nearly 96% of them seen just once. Sequencing was performed on blood. Receptor source: a woman between 25 and 40 years old in good health.

The chain employs TRBV5-5 and TRBJ2-7; no clear D. CDR3 size: 15 residues. V dropped 1 base and J dropped 5 bases, with 16 bases sitting between them. CDR1 is SGHKS and CDR2 is YYEKEE in the germline V gene (reference sequence). The CDR3 nucleotides read TGTGCCAGCAGCTTGTTTTCCACCCCTACGAACGAGCAGTACTTC. Amino acid sequence: CASSLFSTPTNEQYF.

This chain joins TRBV2 and TRBJ1-5; TRBD1 matches 8 bases. The germline V gene has CDR1 SNHLY and CDR2 FYNNEI. After removal of 3 bases from V and 4 bases from J, the junction contained 8 bases not matched to a gene. This CDR3 region has 16 residues. The CDR3 DNA is TGTGCCAGCAGTGAGGGGTGGACAGGGATAAATCAGCCCCAGCATTTT. This encodes CASSEGWTGINQPQHF. Combining the CDR3 with reference TRBV2 and TRBJ1-5 gives the whole variable domain EPEVTQTPSHQVTQMGQEVILRCVPISNHLYFYWYRQILGQKVEFLVSFYNNEISEKSEIFDDQFSVERPDGSNFTLKIRSTKLEDSAMYFCASSEGWTGINQPQHFGDGTRLSIL.

The chain is built from TRBV2 and TRBJ1-5; 7 nucleotides agree with TRBD1. The CDR3 loop spans 13 amino acids. Trimming cost V 6 bases and J 5 bases; bases outside gene matches: 4. The V gene's germline CDR1 is SNHLY and CDR2 FYNNEI. The CDR3 sequence: CASSRTGDQPQHF. DNA of the CDR3: TGTGCCAGCAGCAGAACAGGGGATCAGCCCCAGCATTTT.

This chain links TRBV6-6 with TRBJ1-6, with 7 bases lining up with TRBD1. This CDR3 comprises 15 residues. Germline V lookup: CDR1 MNHNY, CDR2 SVGAGI (reference sequence). The V gene end was trimmed by 5 bases and the J gene end by 6 bases; junction bases not matched to a gene: 7. The CDR3 DNA is TGTGCCAGCAGTCGATCCGGGACAGTTAATTCACCCCTCCACTTT. This encodes CASSRSGTVNSPLHF.

V is TRBV29-1 and J is TRBJ2-7; D remains ambiguous. This CDR3 contains 12 residues. Per germline, CDR1 SQVTM and CDR2 ANQGSEA. V was pared by 2 bases and J by 2 bases, with 7 bases between. This chain's CDR3 is CSVEKGPYEQYF. In DNA, the CDR3 is TGCAGCGTTGAAAAAGGTCCCTACGAGCAGTACTTC.

J is TRBJ2-7 and V is TRBV28; the D gene is possibly TRBD1 (6 bases). Trimming removed 6 bases at V and 6 bases at J, with 15 bases between. The CDR3 is made up of 13 amino acids. Per germline, CDR1 MDHEN and CDR2 SYDVKM. The CDR3 nucleotides read TGTGCCAGCAGGCCTCCAGGGGCCGCCGAGCAGTACTTC. Protein product: CASRPPGAAEQYF.

The chain employs TRBV9 and TRBJ2-1, with 14 bases lining up with TRBD2. CDR1 is SGDLS and CDR2 is YYNGEE in the germline V gene. V shed 1 base, J shed 7 bases, and the junction held 10 bases outside the gene matches. This CDR3 spans 18 amino acids. The CDR3 region is CASSVLPGLAGADNEQFF. The CDR3 DNA sequence: TGTGCCAGCAGCGTACTCCCGGGACTAGCGGGAGCGGATAATGAGCAGTTCTTC.

The chain employs TRBV28 and TRBJ1-4; D is uncertain. Germline assignment: CDR1 MDHEN and CDR2 SYDVKM. CDR3 length: 15 amino acids. Deletions cut 1 base from V and 4 bases from J, with 10 bases between. The CDR3 loop is CASSLSSVVNEKLFF. The CDR3 region has the DNA TGTGCCAGCAGTTTATCGTCAGTAGTTAATGAAAAACTGTTTTTT.

This clone was seen once. This rearrangement joins TRBV4-1 to TRBJ1-5; D gene uncertain. Germline loops: CDR1 MGHRA, CDR2 YSYEKL. This CDR3 spans 16 amino acids. The V and J ends lost 0 bases and 3 bases respectively, with 12 bases between them. The DNA for the CDR3 is TGCGCCAGCAGCCAAGATGGAGGAAACTTCAATCAGCCCCAGCATTTT. Translation gives CASSQDGGNFNQPQHF.

CDR3 loop: CATSDDRGRANYGYTF. DNA for the CDR3: TGTGCCACCAGTGATGACAGGGGCCGAGCTAACTATGGCTACACCTTC. The gene calls are TRBV24-1 and TRBJ1-2, with TRBD1 identical over 8 bases. Per germline, CDR1 KGHDR and CDR2 SFDVKD. With 3 bases clipped from V and 0 bases from J, the junction kept 5 bases outside the gene matches. The CDR3 runs 16 residues.

The chain is built from TRBV19 and TRBJ1-1; no clear D. There are 14 residues in the CDR3. The ends were cut back, 1 base at V and 1 base at J, with 7 bases in the middle. CDR1 and CDR2 (germline): LNHDA, SQIVND (reference sequence). The DNA of the CDR3 is TGTGCCAGTAGTATAGGCCAGTGGAACACTGAAGCTTTCTTT. Residues: CASSIGQWNTEAFF. The variable domain in full, completed from reference TRBV19 and TRBJ1-1, reads DGGITQSPKYLFRKEGQNVTLSCEQNLNHDAMYWYRQDPGQGLRLIYYSQIVNDFQKGDIAEGYSVSREKKESFPLTVTSAQKNPTAFYLCASSIGQWNTEAFFGQGTRLTVV.

This chain joins TRBV6-1 and TRBJ1-4, with D perhaps TRBD1 (6 bases). CDR1 and CDR2 from the germline V gene are MNHNS and SASEGT. The CDR3 is 14 residues long. The V end lost 1 base, the J end lost 7 bases, and 10 bases lay between the germline ends. The CDR3 reads CASSEGGRGEKLFF. Here the CDR3 DNA reads TGTGCCAGCAGTGAAGGGGGGCGCGGTGAAAAACTGTTTTTT.

This CDR3 is CARNLTGSNEQFF. The CDR3 coding sequence is TGTGCCAGGAACCTCACCGGGTCCAATGAGCAGTTCTTC. The chain is built from TRBV27 and TRBJ2-1; D is unresolved. The CDR3 loop spans 13 amino acids. Trimming pared 9 bases from V and 6 bases from J, leaving 15 bases between. Germline-derived CDR1 and CDR2 are MNHEY and SMNVEV (reference sequence).

This chain uses TRBV3-1 (or the pseudogene TRBV3-2) with TRBJ1-2, with 8 bases fitting TRBD1. The CDR3 sequence is 17 residues long. V lost 5 bases and J lost 6; bases outside the gene matches: 17. In germline, CDR1 is LGHDT, CDR2 YNNKEL (reference sequence). The CDR3 nucleotides are TGTGCCAGCAGCGCATACCTCCCTGGGACAGGTTCGGATGGCTACACCTTC. Protein: CASSAYLPGTGSDGYTF.

The count of this clone is one. The genes are TRBV7-8 and TRBJ2-3; possible D gene TRBD2, 6 bases. Germline-derived CDR1 and CDR2 are SGHVS and FQNEAQ. There are 14 residues in the CDR3. V was clipped by 9 bases and J by 1 base, with 14 bases between them. CDR3 coding DNA: TGTGCCAGTGGGGTTACGGGGGGCACAGATACGCAGTATTTT. Amino acid sequence: CASGVTGGTDTQYF.

The rearrangement links TRBV3-1 (or the pseudogene TRBV3-2) to TRBJ2-3; TRBD2 matches 15 bases. J was trimmed by 4 bases and V by 5 bases; bases with no gene match: 7. Germline-derived CDR1 and CDR2 are LGHDT and YNNKEL (reference sequence). CDR3 length: 17 residues. This CDR3 reads CASSSRTSGRAPDTQYF. The CDR3 bases are TGTGCCAGCAGCTCTCGGACTAGCGGGAGGGCCCCAGATACGCAGTATTTT.

V usage is TRBV10-3 and J usage is TRBJ2-2; no definite D call. Trimming left V 6 bases short and J 0 bases short, with 11 bases between. CDR1 is ENHRY and CDR2 is SYGVKD in the germline V gene. The CDR3 totals 15 residues. The CDR3 loop is CAISNSFANTGELFF. Here the CDR3 DNA reads TGTGCCATCAGCAATAGTTTCGCGAACACCGGGGAGCTGTTTTTT.

The CDR3 loop reads CASSSGPKTNSPLHF. DNA for the CDR3: TGCGCCAGCAGCTCGGGACCGAAGACCAATTCACCCCTCCACTTT. The rearrangement uses TRBV5-1 and TRBJ1-6; possibly TRBD1 for D (5 bases). Germline V lookup: CDR1 SGHRS, CDR2 YFSETQ. Trimming cost V 3 bases and J 7 bases, with 14 bases left between them. The CDR3 contains 15 residues.

This clone has just one count. J is TRBJ2-2 and V is TRBV9; D might be TRBD1 (6 bases). The CDR3 has 15 residues. Germline V gives CDR1 SGDLS, CDR2 YYNGEE. V was trimmed by 0 bases and J by 2 bases, leaving 8 bases between them. The CDR3 coding sequence is TGTGCCAGCAGCGTAGGGGACACCAACACCGGGGAGCTGTTTTTT. Translating gives CASSVGDTNTGELFF.

This clone is a singleton in its sample. The chain combines TRBV9 with TRBJ1-3; no definite D call. CDR3 length equals 15 residues. V dropped 0 bases and J dropped 4 bases, with 11 bases sitting between them. Germline CDR1 is SGDLS and CDR2 is YYNGEE. The CDR3, as DNA: TGTGCCAGCAGCGTAGAGTTGGGCTCGGGAAACACCATATATTTT. It yields the protein CASSVELGSGNTIYF.

For the CDR3, the DNA is TGTGCCAGCAGTTCCACCGGGGGCAGCTATGGCTACACCTTC. It is translated as CASSSTGGSYGYTF. V gene TRBV27 combines with J gene TRBJ1-2; weak D call: TRBD1 (6 bases). The V end lost 4 bases, the J end lost 4 bases, and 13 bases lay between the germline ends. Germline lookup yields CDR1 MNHEY and CDR2 SMNVEV (reference sequence). The CDR3 has 14 residues.

A note on this clone: One junction end disagrees with the germline gene, perhaps due to a read error. The genes are TRBV7-7 and TRBJ1-1; D call uncertain. CDR1 SSHAT and CDR2 FNYEAQ come from the germline V gene (reference sequence). This CDR3 is built from 13 residues. CDR3 sequence reads: CASSLWANTEAFF. CDR3 DNA: TGTGCTAGCAGCTTATGGGCTAACACTGAAGCTTTCTTT.

The chain has TRBV19 and TRBJ1-5; D is ambiguous. Germline V gene sequence: CDR1 LNHDA, CDR2 SQIVND (reference sequence). V was pared by 7 bases and J by 0 bases, with 10 bases between. The CDR3 runs 14 residues. The CDR3 is CASTRLSSNQPQHF. Written as DNA, the CDR3 is TGTGCCAGTACCCGCCTCAGTAGCAATCAGCCCCAGCATTTT.

The V and J genes are TRBV30 and TRBJ1-5; possibly TRBD1 for D (6 bases). V shed 0 bases and J shed 3 bases, with 15 bases lying between them. Germline CDR1 reads GTSNPN; CDR2 reads SVGIG (reference sequence). This CDR3 region has 16 residues. The CDR3: CAWSVRTGISNQPQHF. In nucleotides, the CDR3 is TGTGCCTGGAGTGTTCGAACAGGGATATCCAATCAGCCCCAGCATTTT. Supplemented by reference TRBV30 and TRBJ1-5, the full variable domain reads SQTIHQWPATLVQPVGSPLSLECTVEGTSNPNLYWYRQAAGRGLQLLFYSVGIGQISSEVPQNLSASRPQDRQFILSSKKLLLSDSGFYLCAWSVRTGISNQPQHFGDGTRLSIL.

The V and J genes are TRBV2 and TRBJ1-2, with TRBD1 matching 7 bases. The trim removed 7 bases at V and 4 bases at J, leaving 6 bases unmatched. The CDR3 has 13 amino acids. Germline CDR1 is SNHLY and CDR2 is FYNNEI. The CDR3 DNA follows: TGTGCCAGCATCGGGACAGATAGCTATGGCTACACCTTC. As protein: CASIGTDSYGYTF.

Here the CDR3 reads CATSFSAAGGLGYNEQFF. The CDR3 bases are TGTGCCACCTCTTTTTCGGCCGCGGGAGGGCTGGGGTACAATGAGCAGTTCTTC. This chain joins TRBV24-1 and TRBJ2-1; 9 bases line up with TRBD2. CDR1 is KGHDR, CDR2 SFDVKD, per germline. Losses at the gene ends were 9 bases for V and 4 bases for J; bases not matched to a gene: 18. The CDR3 is made up of 18 amino acids.

This rearrangement joins TRBV12-3 or TRBV12-4 to TRBJ2-1; D may correspond to TRBD1 or TRBD2 (7 bases each). CDR3 length equals 12 residues. The V end lost 5 bases, the J end lost 7 bases, and 9 bases lay between the germline ends. CDR3 sequence (DNA): TGTGCCAGCAGTCAGGGGGGGAATGAGCAGTTCTTC. This gives the protein CASSQGGNEQFF.

CDR3 sequence: CASSFLARSGANVLTF. In nucleotides, the CDR3 is TGTGCCAGCAGCTTCCTGGCTCGCTCTGGGGCCAACGTCCTGACTTTC. V usage is TRBV27 and J usage is TRBJ2-6; D not certain. This CDR3 is built from 16 residues. The germline V and J ends were trimmed by 6 bases and 0 bases, with 12 bases remaining between them. The V gene's germline CDR1 is MNHEY and CDR2 SMNVEV (reference sequence).

The rearrangement uses TRBV7-2 and TRBJ2-1; tentative D call: TRBD1 (6 bases). This CDR3 region has 16 residues. The V end was cut by 0 bases, the J end by 2 bases, with 11 bases between. The germline CDR1 and CDR2 sequences are SGHTA and FQGNSA. CDR3 sequence reads: CASSLAWGRAYNEQFF. DNA for the CDR3: TGTGCCAGCAGCTTAGCCTGGGGGCGCGCCTACAATGAGCAGTTCTTC.

The V and J genes are TRBV4-1 and TRBJ2-1; 12 bases fit TRBD2. The CDR3 has 13 residues. CDR1 MGHRA and CDR2 YSYEKL come from the germline V gene. V lost 10 bases, J lost 5 bases, and 3 bases stayed unmatched. The CDR3 region has the DNA TGCGCCATGCTAGCGGGGGGGAACAATGAGCAGTTCTTC. Its translation is CAMLAGGNNEQFF.